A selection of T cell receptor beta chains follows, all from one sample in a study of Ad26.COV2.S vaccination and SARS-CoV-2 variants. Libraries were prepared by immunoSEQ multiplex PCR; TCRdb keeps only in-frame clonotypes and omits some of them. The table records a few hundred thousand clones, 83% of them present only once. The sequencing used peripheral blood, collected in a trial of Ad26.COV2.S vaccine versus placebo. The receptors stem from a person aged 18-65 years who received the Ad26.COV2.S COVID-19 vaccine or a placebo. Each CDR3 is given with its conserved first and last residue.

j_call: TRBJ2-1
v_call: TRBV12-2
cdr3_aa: CASRLGRTTITQSSYNEQFF

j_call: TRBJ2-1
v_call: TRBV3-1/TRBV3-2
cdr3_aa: CASSQATLGQFF

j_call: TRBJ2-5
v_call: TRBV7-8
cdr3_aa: CASSWGGRGETQYF

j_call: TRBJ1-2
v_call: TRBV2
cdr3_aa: CASSETHQGGYTF

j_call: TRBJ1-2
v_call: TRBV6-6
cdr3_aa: CASSRTPYGYTF

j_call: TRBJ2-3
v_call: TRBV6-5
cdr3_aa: CASSQRLAGVDTQYF

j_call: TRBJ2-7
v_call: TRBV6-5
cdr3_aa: CASRGGREQYF

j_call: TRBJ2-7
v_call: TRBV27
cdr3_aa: CASSYSGQAYEQYF

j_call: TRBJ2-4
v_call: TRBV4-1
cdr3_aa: CASSQVGLGKNIQYF

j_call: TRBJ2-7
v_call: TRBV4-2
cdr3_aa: CASSQVASGRAREQYF

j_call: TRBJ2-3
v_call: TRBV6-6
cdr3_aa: CASTLGGAGSTDTQYF

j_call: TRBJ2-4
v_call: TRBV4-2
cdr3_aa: CASSRRASGQGALPPNIQYF

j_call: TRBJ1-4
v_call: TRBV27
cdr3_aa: CASSLWAGAKLFF

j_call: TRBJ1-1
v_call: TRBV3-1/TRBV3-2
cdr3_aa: CASSPSGTPNTEAFF

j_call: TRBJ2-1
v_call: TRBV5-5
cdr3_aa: CASSQQGGNEQFF

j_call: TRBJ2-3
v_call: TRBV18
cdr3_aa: CASSPLGTDTQYF

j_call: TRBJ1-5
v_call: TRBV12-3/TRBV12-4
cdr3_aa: CASNLSNQPQHF

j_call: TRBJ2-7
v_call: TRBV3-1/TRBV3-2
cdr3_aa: CASSRKMGGGMSYEQYF

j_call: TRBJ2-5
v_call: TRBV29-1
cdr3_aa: CSVEVIHITKYQETQYF

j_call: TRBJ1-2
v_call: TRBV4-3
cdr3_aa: CASRRAGGQAYGYTF

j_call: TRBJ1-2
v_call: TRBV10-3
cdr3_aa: CAIARGTDPRGGYTF

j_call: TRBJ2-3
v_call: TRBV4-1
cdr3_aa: CASSQVVTSGSPTDTQYF

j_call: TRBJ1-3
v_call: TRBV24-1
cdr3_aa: CATLLTGSGNTIYF

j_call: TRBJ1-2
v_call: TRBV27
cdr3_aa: CASSLAGTGSAYGYTF

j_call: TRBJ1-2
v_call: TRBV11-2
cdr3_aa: CASRHLQGDYGYTF

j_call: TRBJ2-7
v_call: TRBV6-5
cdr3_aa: CASSQQIQGEQYF

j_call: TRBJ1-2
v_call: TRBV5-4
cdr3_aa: CASSRPSDRFYGYTF

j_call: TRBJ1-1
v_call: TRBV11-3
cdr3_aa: CASRFGNTEAFF

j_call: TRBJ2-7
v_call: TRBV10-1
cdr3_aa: CASSERTGSYEQYF

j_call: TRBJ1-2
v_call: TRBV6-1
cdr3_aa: CASSEQQGDYGYTF

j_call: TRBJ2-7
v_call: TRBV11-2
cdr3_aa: CASSRRTSAIDYEQYF

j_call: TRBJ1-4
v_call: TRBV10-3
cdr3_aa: CAISPDSYNEKLFF

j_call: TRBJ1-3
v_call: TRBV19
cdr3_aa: CASSMGRFGNTIYF

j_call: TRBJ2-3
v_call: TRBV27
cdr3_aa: CASSERTSGVSTDTQYF

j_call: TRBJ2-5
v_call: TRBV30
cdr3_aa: CAWGPGLAGQTQYF

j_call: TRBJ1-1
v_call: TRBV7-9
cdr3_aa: CASSLFAWRGATRTEAFF

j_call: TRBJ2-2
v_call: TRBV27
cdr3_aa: CASRAGTVNTGELFF

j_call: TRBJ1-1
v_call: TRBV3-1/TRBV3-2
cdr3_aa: CASSQVPYTEAFF

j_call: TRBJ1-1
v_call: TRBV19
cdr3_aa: CASSKLWGGLTEAFF